The 17 T cell receptor beta chains in this list originate from one sample, sequenced in a study of shared clonotypes between healthy human individuals. Method: immunoSEQ multiplex PCR; TCRdb's copy keeps in-frame clones and lacks some. Of under 2.5 million clones in the sample, roughly 92% were seen once. The sequencing sample was made of naive CD4+ T cells from PBMCs. Subset reported: CD45RA+ positively selected. These TCRs come from a man between 18 and 29 years old in good health. Some clones in this sample may be carry-over from other donors' samples.

The chain is built from TRBV2 and TRBJ1-3; a possible D gene is TRBD1 (6 bases). The CDR3 covers 17 residues. Deletions cut 1 base from V and 3 bases from J, with 16 bases between. Germline-derived CDR1 and CDR2 are SNHLY and FYNNEI. In DNA, the CDR3 is TGTGCCAGCAGTGAAGTTCTGGGCAGGGGTTATGGAAACACCATATATTTT. It specifies CASSEVLGRGYGNTIYF.

The genes are TRBV12-5 and TRBJ2-5; D is perhaps TRBD1 (5 bases). Germline V lookup: CDR1 LGHNT, CDR2 FRNRAP. V was cut by 6 bases and J by 5 bases, with 10 bases left in between. The CDR3 length is 12 residues. For the CDR3, the DNA is TGTGCTAGTGGAGACAAGGGGGAGACCCAGTACTTC. Its protein product is CASGDKGETQYF. Full variable domain (outside the CDR3, taken from reference TRBV12-5 and TRBJ2-5): DARVTQTPRHKVTEMGQEVTMRCQPILGHNTVFWYRQTMMQGLELLAYFRNRAPLDDSGMPKDRFSAEMPDATLATLKIQPSEPRDSAVYFCASGDKGETQYFGPGTRLLVL.

In this sample, this clone turned up a few times. Germline and junction disagree at one end, which may indicate a read error. Distinct nucleotide sequences in the sample also encode this CDR3. This sequence joins TRBV19 and TRBJ1-5; 11 bases agree with TRBD1. This CDR3 is built from 13 residues. The germline CDR1 and CDR2 sequences are LNHDA and SQIVND (reference sequence). The CDR3 coding sequence is TGTGCGAGTAGGGACAGGGGGTATCAGCCCCAGCATTTT. Translation gives CASRDRGYQPQHF.

V is TRBV18 and J is TRBJ2-1; 9 bases map to TRBD2. Germline lookup yields CDR1 KGHSH and CDR2 LQKENI. The ends lost 3 bases at V and 7 bases at J; junction bases unmatched: 4. This CDR3 is 14 amino acids long. The CDR3 coding sequence is TGTGCCAGCTCACCGATAGCGGGAGCAAATGAGCAGTTCTTC. This sequence encodes CASSPIAGANEQFF.

The chain is built from TRBV27 and TRBJ2-5; D might be TRBD2 (6 bases). The V and J ends lost 6 bases and 4 bases respectively, with 12 bases between them. The CDR3 is made up of 13 amino acids. Germline CDR1 reads MNHEY; CDR2 reads SMNVEV (reference sequence). CDR3 sequence reads: CASRSWGGETQYF. In DNA, the CDR3 is TGTGCCAGCAGAAGTTGGGGAGGAGAGACCCAGTACTTC.

CDR3 DNA sequence: TGTGCCAGTAGTAGGTCTGGATCGGGACACAATCCTCAGGGCTACACCTTC. Its protein is CASSRSGSGHNPQGYTF. The rearrangement joins TRBV19 to TRBJ1-2; TRBD1 is a possible D gene (6 bases). The CDR3 extends over 17 amino acids. V lost 4 bases and J lost 8, with 26 bases in between. Looked up from germline, CDR1 is LNHDA and CDR2 is SQIVND (reference sequence).

The chain couples TRBV11-2 to TRBJ2-7; 7 bases line up with TRBD2. The length of the CDR3 is 14 residues. Germline V gene lookup returns CDR1 SGHAT and CDR2 FQNNGV. The J segment lost 2 bases and the V segment lost 4 bases, leaving 5 bases of the junction unmatched. The CDR3 loop is CASSSPREAYEQYF. CDR3 DNA: TGTGCCAGCAGCTCGCCCCGGGAGGCCTACGAGCAGTACTTC.

V and J are TRBV7-8 and TRBJ2-1; 8 bases are a match to TRBD1. The CDR3 extends over 15 amino acids. V lost 1 base, J lost 5 bases, and 4 bases stayed unmatched. Germline-derived CDR1 and CDR2 are SGHVS and FQNEAQ. CDR3 DNA: TGTGCCAGCAGCTTAGGACAGGGGCGGAACAATGAGCAGTTCTTC. This sequence encodes CASSLGQGRNNEQFF.

The chain is built from TRBV11-1 and TRBJ1-1, with 8 bases that match TRBD1. The CDR3 length is 15 residues. After removal of 2 bases from V and 1 base from J, the junction contained 3 bases not matched to a gene. From germline, CDR1 is SGHAT and CDR2 FQDESV (reference sequence). The CDR3: CASSLTTGANTEAFF. The CDR3 DNA reads as TGTGCCAGCAGCTTAACGACAGGGGCGAACACTGAAGCTTTCTTT.

V gene TRBV27 combines with J gene TRBJ1-1; 7 bases agree with TRBD1. The V gene end was trimmed by 6 bases and the J gene end by 5 bases; junction bases not matched to a gene: 6. The CDR3 is made up of 13 amino acids. Germline V gives CDR1 MNHEY, CDR2 SMNVEV (reference sequence). The CDR3 sequence is CASRPPRGTEAFF. The CDR3, as DNA: TGTGCCAGCAGACCGCCCAGGGGGACTGAAGCTTTCTTT.

Concerning this clone: Germline is not matched at one junction end, which may reflect a read error. This chain uses TRBV30 with TRBJ2-7, with TRBD1 matching over 9 bases. CDR1 is GTSNPN, CDR2 SVGIG, per germline (reference sequence). The CDR3 has 14 amino acids. CDR3 loop: CARRGTGKRNEQYF. Written as DNA, the CDR3 is TGTGCCAGGAGGGGGACAGGGAAGAGGAACGAGCAGTACTTC.

The chain has TRBV30 and TRBJ1-5; 7 nucleotides line up with TRBD1. CDR1 and CDR2 from the germline V gene are GTSNPN and SVGIG (reference sequence). CDR3 length equals 13 residues. V shed 3 bases, J shed 9 bases, and the junction held 8 bases outside the gene matches. CDR3 sequence: CAWRGQIRTPQHF. In nucleotides, the CDR3 is TGTGCCTGGAGGGGACAGATCCGGACGCCCCAGCATTTT.

The J gene is TRBJ2-2, the V gene TRBV7-9, with D perhaps assigned TRBD1 or TRBD2 (5 bases each). Trimming stripped 4 bases from V and 4 bases from J, with 13 bases between. CDR1 is SEHNR, CDR2 FQNEAQ, per germline (reference sequence). The CDR3 is 15 residues long. CDR3 DNA: TGTGCCAGCAGCTCCCAAGGGGACGGCACCGGGGAGCTGTTTTTT. It encodes CASSSQGDGTGELFF.

To note about this clone: This sample includes further DNA sequences coding for the same CDR3. This sequence joins TRBV5-1 and TRBJ2-2; TRBD1 is a possible D gene (5 bases). The germline V gene has CDR1 SGHRS and CDR2 YFSETQ. The CDR3 runs 14 residues. Trimming shortened V by 2 bases and J by 1 base, and 6 bases separated the two germline ends. CDR3 in DNA: TGCGCCAGCAGCTTCAGGGAGAACACCGGGGAGCTGTTTTTT. Its protein product is CASSFRENTGELFF.

The chain uses TRBV6-5 and TRBJ2-7, with 8 positions matching TRBD1. The CDR3 sequence is 14 residues long. Germline CDR1 reads MNHEY; CDR2 reads SVGAGI. The trim removed 6 bases at V and 5 bases at J, leaving 9 bases unmatched. CDR3 amino acids: CASSPWTGFDEQYF. CDR3 bases: TGTGCCAGCAGCCCGTGGACAGGGTTCGACGAGCAGTACTTC.

The V call is TRBV28, the J call TRBJ1-3; the D is unclear. The CDR3 covers 16 residues. V was trimmed by 7 bases and J by 0 bases, leaving 16 bases between them. Per germline, CDR1 MDHEN and CDR2 SYDVKM. This chain's CDR3 is CASTSSGKVSGNTIYF. The DNA for the CDR3 is TGTGCCAGCACCTCTTCGGGGAAAGTCTCTGGAAACACCATATATTTT.

The DNA of the CDR3 is TGTGCCAGCAGCCCCCACGGGGGGGTGATCTACGAGCAGTACTTC. It yields the protein CASSPHGGVIYEQYF. J is TRBJ2-7 and V is TRBV4-2; 8 bases are shared with TRBD2. Germline CDR1 LGHNA, CDR2 YNFKEQ. J was trimmed by 3 bases and V by 4 bases; bases with no gene match: 8. The CDR3 totals 15 residues.